This T cell receptor beta chain was sequenced in a study of radiation and T cells in renal cell carcinoma. Study context: Nephrectomy followed 15 Gy stereotactic body radiation by 4 weeks.

The assay was immunoSEQ multiplex PCR, and TCRdb's table has in-frame clones only and misses some. The sample holds some 120,000 clones, more than 75% seen once. Specified time point: blood 2 weeks post-SBRT. Indicated treatment: 15 Gy SBRT to primary tumor, nephrectomy 4 weeks later. Serial blood draws occurred at baseline and 2 and 4 weeks post-SBRT. The CDR3 has 16 amino acids. CDR1 and CDR2 from the germline V gene are GTSNPN and SVGIG (reference sequence). Trimming cost V 5 bases and J 5 bases, with 22 bases left between them. This chain connects TRBV30 to TRBJ1-5; perhaps TRBD1 as D (5 bases). The source material was blood, sampled from a patient whose treatment included radiotherapy and nephrectomy. The source of this sequence is an older woman with renal cell carcinoma. CDR3 loop: CAWSLRRGAEDQPQHF. CDR3 coding DNA: TGTGCCTGGTCGTTACGTCGGGGCGCAGAGGATCAGCCCCAGCATTTT.